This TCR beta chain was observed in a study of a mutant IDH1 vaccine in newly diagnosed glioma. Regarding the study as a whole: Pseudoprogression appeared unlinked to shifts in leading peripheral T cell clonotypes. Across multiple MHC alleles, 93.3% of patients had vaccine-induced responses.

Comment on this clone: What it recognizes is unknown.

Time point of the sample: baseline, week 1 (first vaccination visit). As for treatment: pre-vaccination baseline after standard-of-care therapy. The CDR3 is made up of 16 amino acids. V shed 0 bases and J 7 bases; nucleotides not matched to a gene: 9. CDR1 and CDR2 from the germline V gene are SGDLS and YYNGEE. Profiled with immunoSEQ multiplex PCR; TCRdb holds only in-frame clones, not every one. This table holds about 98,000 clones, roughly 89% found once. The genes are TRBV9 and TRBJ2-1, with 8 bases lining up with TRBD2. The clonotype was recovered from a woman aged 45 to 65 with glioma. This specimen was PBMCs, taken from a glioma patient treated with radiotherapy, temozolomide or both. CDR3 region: CASSVARREGQNEQFF. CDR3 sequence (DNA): TGTGCCAGCAGCGTAGCGCGCCGGGAGGGCCAGAATGAGCAGTTCTTC.